This TCR beta chain is drawn from a study of identifying expanded T cells in peripheral blood. This table comes from immunoSEQ multiplex PCR, and its TCRdb copy is limited to in-frame clones, with some not included. The table lists roughly 90,000 clones, around 83% of them singletons. V lost 3 bases and J 0 bases, leaving 18 bases between the germline ends. The CDR3 runs to 18 residues. CDR1 SGHAT and CDR2 FQNNGV come from the germline V gene. The sequenced material came from blood. The sequence came from a person between 18 and 75 years old in good health. The chain is built from TRBV11-2 and TRBJ1-3, with D unclear. CDR3 coding DNA: TGTGCCAGCAGCTTCCGAGATGGAAGGCTCTACTCTGGAAACACCATATATTTT. Its translation: CASSFRDGRLYSGNTIYF.